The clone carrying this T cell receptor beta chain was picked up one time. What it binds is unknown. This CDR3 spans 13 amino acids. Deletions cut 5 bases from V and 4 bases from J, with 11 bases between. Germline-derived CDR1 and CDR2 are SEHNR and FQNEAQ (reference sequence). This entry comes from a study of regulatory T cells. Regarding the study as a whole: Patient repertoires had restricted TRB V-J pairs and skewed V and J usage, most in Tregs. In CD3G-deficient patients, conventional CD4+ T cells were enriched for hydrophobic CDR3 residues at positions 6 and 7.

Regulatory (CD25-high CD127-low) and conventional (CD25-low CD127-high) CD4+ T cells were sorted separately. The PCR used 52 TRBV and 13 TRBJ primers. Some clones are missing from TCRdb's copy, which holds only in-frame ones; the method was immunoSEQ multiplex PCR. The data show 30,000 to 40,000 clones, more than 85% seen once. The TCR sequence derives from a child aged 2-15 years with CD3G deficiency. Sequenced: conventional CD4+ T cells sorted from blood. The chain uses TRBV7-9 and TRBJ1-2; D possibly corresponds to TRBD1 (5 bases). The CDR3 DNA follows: TGTGCCAGCAGCCCTGACAGCTCCTATGGCTACACCTTC. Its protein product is CASSPDSSYGYTF. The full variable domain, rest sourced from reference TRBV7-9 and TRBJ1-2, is DTGVSQNPRHKITKRGQNVTFRCDPISEHNRLYWYRQTLGQGPEFLTYFQNEAQLEKSRLLSDRFSAERPKGSFSTLEIQRTEQGDSAMYLCASSPDSSYGYTFGSGTRLTVV.